The 4 T cell receptor beta chains presented below share a single source sample, sequenced in a study of blood T cell repertoires in COVID-19. The data were produced by immunoSEQ multiplex PCR, yet TCRdb's version contains in-frame clones alone and is incomplete. The sample consists of 180,000 or so clones, around 87% of them appearing once. The material sequenced was peripheral blood. These receptors were taken from a man between 40 and 49 years old with active or convalescent COVID-19.

The CDR3 sequence is CASSLKQGVRIDEKLFF. CDR3 coding DNA: TGTGCCAGCAGCTTGAAACAGGGGGTCAGGATAGATGAAAAACTGTTTTTT. The chain has TRBV5-6 and TRBJ1-4; the match to TRBD1 covers 8 bases. The CDR3 runs to 17 residues. In germline, CDR1 is SGHDT, CDR2 YYEEEE. Trimming took 1 base from V and 6 from J; bases not matched to a gene: 11.

The rearrangement links TRBV12-3 or TRBV12-4 to TRBJ1-1, with a tentative D call TRBD1 (5 bases). V was trimmed by 1 base and J by 3 bases, leaving 6 bases between them. This CDR3 is 13 amino acids long. This CDR3 reads CASSLGRDTEAFF. CDR3 bases: TGTGCCAGCAGTTTAGGCAGGGACACTGAAGCTTTCTTT.

The V and J genes are TRBV25-1 and TRBJ1-6; no definite D call. Deletions cut 3 bases from V and 9 bases from J, with 18 bases between. This CDR3 contains 16 residues. CDR1 MGHDK and CDR2 SYGVNS come from the germline V gene. The CDR3 nucleotides are TGTGCCAGCAGTGATCTTAAGGGAGGTGAGGGTTCACCCCTCCACTTT. Its translation: CASSDLKGGEGSPLHF.

There are a few counts of this clone. J is TRBJ2-7 and V is TRBV5-1, with D possibly TRBD1 on 5 matching bases. The germline CDR1 and CDR2 sequences are SGHRS and YFSETQ. The CDR3 extends over 13 amino acids. V lost 4 bases, J lost 0 bases, and 8 bases lay in between. CDR3 sequence reads: CASSIGASYEQYF. Here the CDR3 DNA reads TGCGCCAGCAGCATTGGGGCCTCCTACGAGCAGTACTTC.